A single sample is the source of the 12 T cell receptor beta chains below, sequenced in a study of blood T cell repertoires in COVID-19. Here immunoSEQ multiplex PCR was the method, and the copy in TCRdb shows in-frame clones only, minus some. This repertoire shows 150,000 to 160,000 clones, 80% to 90% found once; its top ten account for 15%. Sample: peripheral blood. The receptors derive from a woman aged 40 to 49 with acute or convalescent COVID-19.

This chain uses TRBV7-9 with TRBJ1-6, with TRBD1 identical over 7 bases. This CDR3 has 14 residues. Looked up from germline, CDR1 is SEHNR and CDR2 is FQNEAQ (reference sequence). V lost 5 bases, J lost 7 bases, and 5 bases stayed unmatched. The CDR3 region has the DNA TGTGCCAGCAGCGAGGGACAGAGAAATTCACCCCTCCACTTT. Translated: CASSEGQRNSPLHF.

This sequence joins TRBV5-4 and TRBJ2-7; D is unresolved. This CDR3 contains 13 residues. Germline CDR1 SGHNT, CDR2 YYREEE (reference sequence). With 4 bases removed from V and 2 bases from J, the gap between germline ends came to 10 bases. The DNA for the CDR3 is TGTGCCAGCAGCCCTCCAGCGACCTACGAGCAGTACTTC. This sequence encodes CASSPPATYEQYF.

V and J are TRBV24-1 and TRBJ2-7, with 7 bases identical to TRBD1. V was pared by 4 bases and J by 4 bases, with 6 bases of the junction left unmatched. Germline V gene sequence: CDR1 KGHDR, CDR2 SFDVKD. The CDR3 loop spans 14 amino acids. The CDR3 DNA reads TGTGCCACCAGTGACTCCGGGACAGAATACGAGCAGTACTTC. Its protein product is CATSDSGTEYEQYF.

The chain recombines TRBV7-9 with TRBJ1-2, with D possibly TRBD1 on 5 matching bases. This CDR3 contains 15 residues. Germline V gene sequence: CDR1 SEHNR, CDR2 FQNEAQ (reference sequence). V was clipped by 1 base and J by 6 bases, with 15 bases between them. For the CDR3, the DNA is TGTGCCAGCAGCTTAGGCGGGACTAATCAGGATGGCTACACCTTC. Protein: CASSLGGTNQDGYTF.

V is TRBV9 and J is TRBJ1-5; a possible D gene is TRBD1 (5 bases). The V gene lost 4 bases and the J gene lost 2 bases, with 10 bases spanning the gap. CDR3 length equals 14 residues. Germline assignment: CDR1 SGDLS and CDR2 YYNGEE. The CDR3 loop reads CASSPGGGNQPQHF. The CDR3 bases are TGTGCCAGCAGCCCGGGGGGTGGCAATCAGCCCCAGCATTTT.

A note on this clone: One end of the junction is discordant with germline, which a read error may explain. CDR3 coding DNA: TGTGCCAGCAGCTTCCTAGATCATCCCCAGCATTTT. Amino acid sequence: CASSFLDHPQHF. V and J are TRBV7-9 and TRBJ1-5, with D uncertain. Germline lookup yields CDR1 SEHNR and CDR2 FQNEAQ (reference sequence). The CDR3 contains 12 residues.

The chain uses TRBV6-1 and TRBJ1-6, with 8 bases lining up with TRBD1. The CDR3 length is 19 residues. V was pared by 2 bases and J by 0 bases, with 9 bases of the junction left unmatched. Per the germline V gene, CDR1 is MNHNS and CDR2 is SASEGT. The CDR3 spells CASSETQGALNSYNSPLHF. The CDR3 nucleotides are TGTGCCAGCAGTGAAACTCAGGGGGCGCTTAACTCCTATAATTCACCCCTCCACTTT.

The rearrangement links TRBV2 to TRBJ1-2; D unclear. V lost 6 bases to trimming and J lost 1 base, with 18 bases between them. The CDR3 loop spans 16 amino acids. The germline V gene encodes CDR1 SNHLY and CDR2 FYNNEI. The CDR3 region is CASRLRRTGDNYGYTF. DNA of the CDR3: TGTGCCAGCAGACTGAGGAGGACCGGAGATAACTATGGCTACACCTTC.

The chain employs TRBV4-1 and TRBJ2-7; D not resolved. The CDR3 contains 16 residues. With 4 bases removed from V and 6 bases from J, the gap between germline ends came to 22 bases. CDR1 and CDR2 (germline): MGHRA, YSYEKL. The CDR3 DNA follows: TGCGCCAGCAGCCTAAATAGACCTTCCGGCGGTGGCGAGCAGTACTTC. Its protein product is CASSLNRPSGGGEQYF.

This chain connects TRBV5-6 to TRBJ2-7, with D possibly being TRBD1 (7 bases). The CDR3 spans 14 residues. V lost 6 bases and J lost 7, with 20 bases in between. The V gene's germline CDR1 is SGHDT and CDR2 YYEEEE. CDR3 in amino acids: CASTPGRGVMEQYF. CDR3 bases: TGTGCCAGCACTCCCGGCAGGGGGGTTATGGAGCAGTACTTC.

Only a few counts were recorded for this clone. This chain connects TRBV19 to TRBJ1-5, with D unresolved. V dropped 3 bases and J dropped 4 bases, with 7 bases sitting between them. Germline CDR1 LNHDA, CDR2 SQIVND (reference sequence). This CDR3 region has 13 residues. DNA for the CDR3: TGTGCCAGTAGTATTATGAGGAATCAGCCCCAGCATTTT. The encoded protein is CASSIMRNQPQHF.

In DNA, the CDR3 is TGCGCCAGCAGCTTGGTGGGCAGGTCCGATCAGCCCCAGCATTTT. This translates into CASSLVGRSDQPQHF. The chain carries TRBV5-1 and TRBJ1-5, with D uncertain. V was shortened by 0 bases and J by 5 bases, with 12 bases between the two germline ends. The CDR3 runs to 15 residues. Germline CDR1 and CDR2: SGHRS and YFSETQ. Complete variable domain (other parts from reference TRBV5-1 and TRBJ1-5): KAGVTQTPRYLIKTRGQQVTLSCSPISGHRSVSWYQQTPGQGLQFLFEYFSETQRNKGNFPGRFSGRQFSNSRSEMNVSTLELGDSALYLCASSLVGRSDQPQHFGDGTRLSIL.